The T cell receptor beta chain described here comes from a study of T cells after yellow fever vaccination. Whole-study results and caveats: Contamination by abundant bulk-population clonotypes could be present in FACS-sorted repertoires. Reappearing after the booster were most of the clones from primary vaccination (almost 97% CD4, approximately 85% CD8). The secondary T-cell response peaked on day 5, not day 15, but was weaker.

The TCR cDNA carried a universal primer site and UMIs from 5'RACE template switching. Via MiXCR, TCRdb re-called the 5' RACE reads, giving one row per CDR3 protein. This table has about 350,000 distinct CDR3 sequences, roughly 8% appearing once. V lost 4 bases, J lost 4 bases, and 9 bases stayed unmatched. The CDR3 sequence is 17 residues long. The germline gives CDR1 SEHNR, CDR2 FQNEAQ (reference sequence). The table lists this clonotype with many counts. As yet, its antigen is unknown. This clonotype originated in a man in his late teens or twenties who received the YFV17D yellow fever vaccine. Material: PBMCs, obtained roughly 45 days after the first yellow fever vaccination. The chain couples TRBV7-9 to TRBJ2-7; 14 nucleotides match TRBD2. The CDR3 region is CASSSGLAGVTKYEQYF. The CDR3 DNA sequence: TGTGCCAGCAGCTCGGGACTAGCGGGGGTAACGAAATACGAGCAGTACTTC.